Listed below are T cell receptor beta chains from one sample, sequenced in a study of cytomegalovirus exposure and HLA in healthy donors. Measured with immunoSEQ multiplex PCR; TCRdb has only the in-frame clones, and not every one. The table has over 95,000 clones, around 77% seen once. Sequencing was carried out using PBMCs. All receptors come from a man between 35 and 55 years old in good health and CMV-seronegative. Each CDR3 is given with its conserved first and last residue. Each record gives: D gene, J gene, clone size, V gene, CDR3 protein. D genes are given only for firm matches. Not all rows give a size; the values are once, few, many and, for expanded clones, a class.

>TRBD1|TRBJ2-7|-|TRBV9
CASSVARDSSYEQYF
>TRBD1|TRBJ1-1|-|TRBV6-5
CASQETGNDEAFF
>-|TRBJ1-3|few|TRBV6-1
CASSEEGSGNTIYF
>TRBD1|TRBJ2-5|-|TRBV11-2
CASSRDREETQYF
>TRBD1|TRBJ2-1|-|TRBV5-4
CASSLAGQVIYNEQFF
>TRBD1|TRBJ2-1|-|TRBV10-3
CATLGQGAYNEQFF
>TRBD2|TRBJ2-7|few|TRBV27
CASSPIAGVTYEQYF
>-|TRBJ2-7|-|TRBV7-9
CASSPGHYEQYF
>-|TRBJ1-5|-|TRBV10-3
CAISLTSQQPQHF
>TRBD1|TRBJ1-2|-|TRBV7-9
CASSYPTGTGGYTF
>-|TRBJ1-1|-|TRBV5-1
CASSLRQHTEAFF
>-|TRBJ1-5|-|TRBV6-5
CASSATEGNQPQHF
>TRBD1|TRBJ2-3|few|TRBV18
CASSPSMGQGTDTQYF
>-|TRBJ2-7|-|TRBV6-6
CASRLAGDYEQYF
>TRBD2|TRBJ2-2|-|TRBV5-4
CASSSGLAGTGELFF
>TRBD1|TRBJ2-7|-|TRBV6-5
CASSYRDRGSYEQYF
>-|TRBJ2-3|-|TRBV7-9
CASSHSGGTDTQYF
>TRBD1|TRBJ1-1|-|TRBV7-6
CASSFGTGGLSTEAFF
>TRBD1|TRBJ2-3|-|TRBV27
CASSRIRGDRGPTDTQYF
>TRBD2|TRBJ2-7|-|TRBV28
CASSLPAGNYEQYF
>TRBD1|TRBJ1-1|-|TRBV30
CAWSPRGPMDTEAFF
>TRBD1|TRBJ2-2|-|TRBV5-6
CASSLDRGQRTGELFF
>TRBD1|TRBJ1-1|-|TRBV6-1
CASRITGDTEAFF
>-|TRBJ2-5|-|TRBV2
CASSEALRVQETQYF